A selection of T cell receptor beta chains follows, all from one sample in a study of shared clonotypes between healthy human individuals. The repertoire was sequenced with immunoSEQ multiplex PCR; TCRdb's copy has only in-frame clones and lacks some. Altogether 2 million to 2.5 million clones are present, nearly 97% being singletons, with the ten largest covering around 0.13%. What was sequenced was naive CD4+ T cells sorted from blood. The receptor set was obtained from a man aged 18 to 29 in good health. CDR3s include the opening cysteine and the closing phenylalanine or tryptophan. Fields, in order: CDR3 length, V gene, clone size, D gene, J gene, CDR3 DNA, CDR3 protein. D genes are given only for firm matches. Not every row has a clone size; where given, it reads once, few, many or a size class.

CDR3 length: 13; V gene: TRBV4-3; clone size: NA; D gene: TRBD1; J gene: TRBJ2-7; CDR3 DNA: TGCGCCAGCAGCCAAGAGACAGGGTACGAGCAGTACTTC; CDR3 protein: CASSQETGYEQYF
CDR3 length: 15; V gene: TRBV5-4; clone size: NA; D gene: NA; J gene: TRBJ2-1; CDR3 DNA: TGTGCCAGCAGTTTTCCGGGGAGCTCCTACAATGAGCAGTTCTTC; CDR3 protein: CASSFPGSSYNEQFF
CDR3 length: 14; V gene: TRBV27; clone size: once; D gene: NA; J gene: TRBJ2-1; CDR3 DNA: TGTGCCAGCAGCCTCCAGATCGGGCCCCATGAGCAGTTCTTC; CDR3 protein: CASSLQIGPHEQFF
CDR3 length: 15; V gene: TRBV6-6; clone size: NA; D gene: TRBD2; J gene: TRBJ2-1; CDR3 DNA: TGTGCCAGCAGTTACGTAACTAGCGGGGGGAATGAGCAGTTCTTC; CDR3 protein: CASSYVTSGGNEQFF
CDR3 length: 15; V gene: TRBV30; clone size: NA; D gene: NA; J gene: TRBJ2-1; CDR3 DNA: TGTGCCTGGAGTCCACGTAGGGGCCGGCGGAATGAGCAGTTCTTC; CDR3 protein: CAWSPRRGRRNEQFF
CDR3 length: 15; V gene: TRBV7-2; clone size: NA; D gene: NA; J gene: TRBJ1-5; CDR3 DNA: TGTGCCAGCAGCTTAGGAGGGAGTGGCAATCAGCCCCAGCATTTT; CDR3 protein: CASSLGGSGNQPQHF
CDR3 length: 16; V gene: TRBV14; clone size: NA; D gene: NA; J gene: TRBJ1-6; CDR3 DNA: TGTGCCAGCAGCCAATCTGGGGGGCATTATAATTCACCCCTCCACTTT; CDR3 protein: CASSQSGGHYNSPLHF
CDR3 length: 18; V gene: TRBV7-3; clone size: NA; D gene: TRBD1; J gene: TRBJ2-6; CDR3 DNA: TGTGCCAGCAGCTTTTATCCACAGGGGGTCTCTGGGGCCAACGTCCTGACTTTC; CDR3 protein: CASSFYPQGVSGANVLTF
CDR3 length: 12; V gene: TRBV2; clone size: NA; D gene: NA; J gene: TRBJ1-2; CDR3 DNA: TGTGCCAGCATTATGGACAGCTATGGCTACACCTTC; CDR3 protein: CASIMDSYGYTF
CDR3 length: 16; V gene: TRBV7-2; clone size: NA; D gene: NA; J gene: TRBJ2-5; CDR3 DNA: TGTGCCAGCAGCTTTGTCTATAGAGGATCTCAAGAGACCCAGTACTTC; CDR3 protein: CASSFVYRGSQETQYF
CDR3 length: 15; V gene: TRBV5-1; clone size: NA; D gene: NA; J gene: TRBJ1-5; CDR3 DNA: TGCGCCAGCAGCAAAGGGGACGGTAGCAATCAGCCCCAGCATTTT; CDR3 protein: CASSKGDGSNQPQHF
CDR3 length: 15; V gene: TRBV10-2; clone size: NA; D gene: NA; J gene: TRBJ2-5; CDR3 DNA: TGCGCCAGCTTACGGCCTGCGGGTGGGGGGGAGACCCAGTACTTC; CDR3 protein: CASLRPAGGGETQYF
CDR3 length: 11; V gene: TRBV2; clone size: NA; D gene: NA; J gene: TRBJ2-5; CDR3 DNA: TGTGCCAGCAGTAAGCAAGAGACCCAGTACTTC; CDR3 protein: CASSKQETQYF
CDR3 length: 15; V gene: TRBV6-5; clone size: NA; D gene: NA; J gene: TRBJ2-5; CDR3 DNA: TGTGCCAGCAGTTACAGGGGGAAACTTCAAGAGACCCAGTACTTC; CDR3 protein: CASSYRGKLQETQYF
CDR3 length: 13; V gene: TRBV2; clone size: NA; D gene: NA; J gene: TRBJ2-5; CDR3 DNA: TGTGCCAGCCTCAGGGGTTTTCAAGAGACCCAGTACTTC; CDR3 protein: CASLRGFQETQYF
CDR3 length: 15; V gene: TRBV5-4; clone size: once; D gene: TRBD1; J gene: TRBJ1-1; CDR3 DNA: TGTGCCAGCAGCTTGGCAGGGGGGGTTGGGACTGAAGCTTTCTTT; CDR3 protein: CASSLAGGVGTEAFF
CDR3 length: 13; V gene: TRBV6-5; clone size: NA; D gene: NA; J gene: TRBJ2-7; CDR3 DNA: TGTGCCAGCAGTTCCCAGGAGATGCAGGGGCAGTACTTC; CDR3 protein: CASSSQEMQGQYF
CDR3 length: 15; V gene: TRBV7-9; clone size: NA; D gene: NA; J gene: TRBJ2-2; CDR3 DNA: TGTGCCAGCAGCTTTGGAGGATTGAACACCGGGGAGCTGTTTTTT; CDR3 protein: CASSFGGLNTGELFF
CDR3 length: 14; V gene: TRBV5-1; clone size: NA; D gene: NA; J gene: TRBJ2-2; CDR3 DNA: TGCGCCAGCTCGCAGGGTAGGGTAACCGGGGAGCTGTTTTTT; CDR3 protein: CASSQGRVTGELFF
CDR3 length: 14; V gene: TRBV28; clone size: NA; D gene: NA; J gene: TRBJ2-5; CDR3 DNA: TGTGCCAGCAGTTTGGGTGGCGGCCAAGAGACCCAGTACTTC; CDR3 protein: CASSLGGGQETQYF
CDR3 length: 15; V gene: TRBV6-1; clone size: NA; D gene: TRBD1; J gene: TRBJ1-5; CDR3 DNA: TGTGCCAGCAGTCCCGGACAGGGGTGGCTGGAGCCCCAGCATTTT; CDR3 protein: CASSPGQGWLEPQHF
CDR3 length: 16; V gene: TRBV19; clone size: NA; D gene: TRBD2; J gene: TRBJ2-1; CDR3 DNA: TGTGCCAGTAGTCCCCGACTAGCGGGAGAATACAATGAGCAGTTCTTC; CDR3 protein: CASSPRLAGEYNEQFF
CDR3 length: 13; V gene: TRBV5-6; clone size: NA; D gene: NA; J gene: TRBJ1-6; CDR3 DNA: TGTGCCAGCAGCTTCATGGGGGGTTCACCCCTCCACTTT; CDR3 protein: CASSFMGGSPLHF
CDR3 length: 14; V gene: TRBV27; clone size: NA; D gene: TRBD1; J gene: TRBJ1-4; CDR3 DNA: TGTGCCAGCAGTGGACAGGGGTTAGGGGAAAAACTGTTTTTT; CDR3 protein: CASSGQGLGEKLFF
CDR3 length: 12; V gene: TRBV6-1; clone size: NA; D gene: NA; J gene: TRBJ2-5; CDR3 DNA: TGTGCCAGCAGTGACGGGAGAGAGACCCAGTACTTC; CDR3 protein: CASSDGRETQYF
CDR3 length: 15; V gene: TRBV5-1; clone size: NA; D gene: NA; J gene: TRBJ1-6; CDR3 DNA: TGCGCCAGCAGCTTGGAACAGGGCTATAATTCACCCCTCCACTTT; CDR3 protein: CASSLEQGYNSPLHF
CDR3 length: 15; V gene: TRBV19; clone size: NA; D gene: NA; J gene: TRBJ1-5; CDR3 DNA: TGTGCCAGTAGTATGCAGGGGAACAGCAATCAGCCCCAGCATTTT; CDR3 protein: CASSMQGNSNQPQHF
CDR3 length: 13; V gene: TRBV7-2; clone size: NA; D gene: NA; J gene: TRBJ2-2; CDR3 DNA: TGTGCCAGCAGCGACACAAACACCGGGGAGCTGTTTTTT; CDR3 protein: CASSDTNTGELFF
CDR3 length: 14; V gene: TRBV15; clone size: NA; D gene: NA; J gene: TRBJ1-2; CDR3 DNA: TGTGCCACCGAATTCCGGGACCTCAACTATGGCTACACCTTC; CDR3 protein: CATEFRDLNYGYTF
CDR3 length: 14; V gene: TRBV6-4; clone size: NA; D gene: NA; J gene: TRBJ1-1; CDR3 DNA: TGTGCCAGCAGACAAGACTCTGGGAACACTGAAGCTTTCTTT; CDR3 protein: CASRQDSGNTEAFF
CDR3 length: 19; V gene: TRBV12-5; clone size: NA; D gene: NA; J gene: TRBJ1-2; CDR3 DNA: TGTGCTAGTGGTTTGGGGATATCTTTCCCCGGACCAGAGTGGTATGGCTACACCTTC; CDR3 protein: CASGLGISFPGPEWYGYTF
CDR3 length: 14; V gene: TRBV5-1; clone size: NA; D gene: TRBD1; J gene: TRBJ1-1; CDR3 DNA: TGCGCCAGCAGCTCCCGAGACAGGGTGTCTGAAGCTTTCTTT; CDR3 protein: CASSSRDRVSEAFF
CDR3 length: 14; V gene: TRBV5-8; clone size: NA; D gene: TRBD1; J gene: TRBJ2-1; CDR3 DNA: TGTGCCAGCAGCTTGGCCGGGACAGACAATGAGCAGTTCTTC; CDR3 protein: CASSLAGTDNEQFF
CDR3 length: 17; V gene: TRBV7-9; clone size: NA; D gene: TRBD1; J gene: TRBJ2-5; CDR3 DNA: TGTGCCAGCAGCTTCTCCCCCCAAGGGGGCGTGGGAGAGACCCAGTACTTC; CDR3 protein: CASSFSPQGGVGETQYF
CDR3 length: 17; V gene: TRBV4-3; clone size: NA; D gene: TRBD2; J gene: TRBJ2-7; CDR3 DNA: TGCGCCAGCAGCCAGGACCGTGGGACTAGCGGGAGCTACGAGCAGTACTTC; CDR3 protein: CASSQDRGTSGSYEQYF
CDR3 length: 15; V gene: TRBV5-8; clone size: NA; D gene: NA; J gene: TRBJ1-1; CDR3 DNA: TGTGCCAGCAGCACAGGGACGCTTATGAACACTGAAGCTTTCTTT; CDR3 protein: CASSTGTLMNTEAFF
CDR3 length: 17; V gene: TRBV28; clone size: NA; D gene: NA; J gene: TRBJ2-6; CDR3 DNA: TGTGCCAGCAGTCTTACCTGGGGTTACTCTGGGGCCAACGTCCTGACTTTC; CDR3 protein: CASSLTWGYSGANVLTF
CDR3 length: 12; V gene: TRBV29-1; clone size: NA; D gene: NA; J gene: TRBJ2-2; CDR3 DNA: TGCAGCGTTGCGGCCATGTCCGGGGAGCTGTTTTTT; CDR3 protein: CSVAAMSGELFF
CDR3 length: 16; V gene: TRBV6-1; clone size: NA; D gene: TRBD2; J gene: TRBJ2-2; CDR3 DNA: TGTGCCAGCAGTGCGATAGCGGGGGAAAACACCGGGGAGCTGTTTTTT; CDR3 protein: CASSAIAGENTGELFF
CDR3 length: 14; V gene: TRBV14; clone size: NA; D gene: NA; J gene: TRBJ1-2; CDR3 DNA: TGTGCCAGCAGCCAAGATTGGCAGATCTATGGCTACACCTTC; CDR3 protein: CASSQDWQIYGYTF
CDR3 length: 14; V gene: TRBV19; clone size: NA; D gene: NA; J gene: TRBJ1-2; CDR3 DNA: TGTGCCAGTAGTATAGAAGGGTTGTTGAGCGGCTACACCTTC; CDR3 protein: CASSIEGLLSGYTF
CDR3 length: 14; V gene: TRBV6-5; clone size: NA; D gene: NA; J gene: TRBJ2-7; CDR3 DNA: TGTGCCACTTCGGAAGCGGGTCTTCTCTACGAGCAGTACTTC; CDR3 protein: CATSEAGLLYEQYF
CDR3 length: 14; V gene: TRBV6-6; clone size: NA; D gene: TRBD1; J gene: TRBJ1-3; CDR3 DNA: TGTGCCAGCGGGTGGACAGGCTCTGGAAACACCATATATTTT; CDR3 protein: CASGWTGSGNTIYF
CDR3 length: 16; V gene: TRBV4-1; clone size: NA; D gene: TRBD1; J gene: TRBJ1-1; CDR3 DNA: TGCGCCAGCAGCCAGGGCCGGGACAGGGTTACCACTGAAGCTTTCTTT; CDR3 protein: CASSQGRDRVTTEAFF
CDR3 length: 18; V gene: TRBV9; clone size: NA; D gene: NA; J gene: TRBJ2-1; CDR3 DNA: TGTGCCAGCTACAAAGATTCGGGGGAGGTTTCGTCCTACAATGAGCAGTTCTTC; CDR3 protein: CASYKDSGEVSSYNEQFF
CDR3 length: 13; V gene: TRBV9; clone size: NA; D gene: NA; J gene: TRBJ2-2; CDR3 DNA: TGTGCCAGCAGCGTCTCCAACACCGGGGAGCTGTTTTTT; CDR3 protein: CASSVSNTGELFF